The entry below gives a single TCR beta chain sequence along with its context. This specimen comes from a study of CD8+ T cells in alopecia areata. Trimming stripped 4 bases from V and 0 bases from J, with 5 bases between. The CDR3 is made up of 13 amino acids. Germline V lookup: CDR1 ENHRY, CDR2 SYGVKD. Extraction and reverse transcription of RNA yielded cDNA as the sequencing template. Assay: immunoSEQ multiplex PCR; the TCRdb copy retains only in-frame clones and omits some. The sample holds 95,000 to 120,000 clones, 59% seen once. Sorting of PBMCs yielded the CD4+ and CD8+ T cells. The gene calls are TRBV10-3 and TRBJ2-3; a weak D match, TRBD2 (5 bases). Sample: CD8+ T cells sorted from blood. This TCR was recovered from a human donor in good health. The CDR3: CAISGTSTDTQYF. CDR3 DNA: TGTGCCATCAGTGGGACTAGCACAGATACGCAGTATTTT.